The 21 T cell receptor beta chains listed next were all sequenced from one sample in a study of blood T cell repertoires in COVID-19. TCRdb's table, derived via immunoSEQ multiplex PCR, lists solely in-frame clones and lacks some. The sample has 180,000 or so clones, more than 85% seen once. The sample was peripheral blood. These receptors were taken from a man aged 18 to 30 with acute or convalescent COVID-19.

This sequence joins TRBV3-1 (or the pseudogene TRBV3-2) and TRBJ2-2; D might be TRBD1 (5 bases). The V end was cut by 1 base, the J end by 1 base, with 10 bases between. The CDR3 covers 16 residues. Germline CDR1 is LGHDT and CDR2 is YNNKEL (reference sequence). This CDR3 is CASSQVGTGNTGELFF. The CDR3, as DNA: TGTGCCAGCAGCCAAGTGGGCACAGGGAACACCGGGGAGCTGTTTTTT.

With respect to this clone: The sample has other DNA sequences that encode this CDR3 too. DNA of the CDR3: TGTGCCAGCAGCGCACCGGACAGGGGGCTTGGCTACACCTTC. This gives the protein CASSAPDRGLGYTF. The chain carries TRBV9 and TRBJ1-2; 11 bases agree with TRBD1. Trimming took 3 bases from V and 7 from J; bases not matched to a gene: 5. The CDR3 is 14 residues long. CDR1 is SGDLS and CDR2 is YYNGEE in the germline V gene.

This chain links TRBV4-1 with TRBJ2-1; D is unresolved. Trimming took 2 bases from V and 6 from J, leaving 8 bases between them. This CDR3 is 13 amino acids long. Germline V lookup: CDR1 MGHRA, CDR2 YSYEKL. The CDR3: CASSQMPGNEQFF. The CDR3 DNA reads TGCGCCAGCAGCCAAATGCCCGGCAATGAGCAGTTCTTC.

The chain couples TRBV11-2 to TRBJ1-2, with D perhaps matching TRBD1 (5 bases). Germline CDR1 reads SGHAT; CDR2 reads FQNNGV. CDR3 length: 15 amino acids. The V and J ends lost 1 base and 6 bases respectively, with 15 bases between them. The CDR3 DNA is TGTGCCAGCAGCTTAGGGGCAGGGAGGCCCCATGGCTACACCTTC. This gives the protein CASSLGAGRPHGYTF.

This clone was picked up one time. This CDR3 reads CASSYSGQGTARTF. The CDR3 DNA reads as TGTGCCAGCAGTTACTCGGGACAGGGGACGGCTAGAACCTTC. This sequence joins TRBV6-6 and TRBJ1-2, with 10 bases fitting TRBD1. V shed 0 bases and J 14 bases; nucleotides not matched to a gene: 9. CDR3 size: 14 residues. The germline V gene encodes CDR1 MNHNY and CDR2 SVGAGI (reference sequence).

The rearrangement links TRBV5-8 to TRBJ1-6; 12 nucleotides line up with TRBD1. V shed 4 bases and J 9 bases; nucleotides not matched to a gene: 2. The CDR3 contains 14 residues. CDR1 SGHTS and CDR2 YDEGEE come from the germline V gene. As DNA, the CDR3 is TGTGCCAGCAGCGGGGGACAGGGGGCTTCACCCCTCCACTTT. It is translated as CASSGGQGASPLHF.

This clone came up a few times. J is TRBJ2-7 and V is TRBV10-3, with no clear D. Germline V gene lookup returns CDR1 ENHRY and CDR2 SYGVKD. The V gene lost 5 bases and the J gene lost 3 bases, with 5 bases spanning the gap. This CDR3 spans 11 amino acids. The CDR3 region has the DNA TGTGCCATCAGTCAGAACTACGAGCAGTACTTC. It translates to CAISQNYEQYF.

V is TRBV7-9 and J is TRBJ2-5; TRBD2 is a possible D gene (5 bases). Deletions cut 5 bases from V and 5 bases from J, with 15 bases between. This CDR3 comprises 14 residues. In germline, CDR1 is SEHNR, CDR2 FQNEAQ (reference sequence). In DNA, the CDR3 is TGTGCCAGCAGCCCTCAGGACTTTCCCGAGACCCAGTACTTC. The encoded protein is CASSPQDFPETQYF.

This clone was found a few times. The chain carries TRBV7-2 and TRBJ1-2, with 11 bases lining up with TRBD1. V was pared by 5 bases and J by 5 bases, with 4 bases of the junction left unmatched. CDR1 and CDR2 from the germline V gene are SGHTA and FQGNSA. The CDR3 spans 14 residues. CDR3 in DNA: TGTGCCAGCAGCCCAGGGACAGGGGGTTATGGCTACACCTTC. Translating gives CASSPGTGGYGYTF.

The rearrangement links TRBV29-1 to TRBJ2-2, with 7 bases that match TRBD2. Germline trimming cut 1 base from V and 5 bases from J; bases unmatched to any gene: 10. Germline values: CDR1 SQVTM, CDR2 ANQGSEA. The CDR3 totals 16 residues. CDR3 protein: CSVEGFWGGSTGELFF. The CDR3 DNA follows: TGCAGCGTTGAAGGATTTTGGGGAGGGTCTACCGGGGAGCTGTTTTTT.

The genes are TRBV27 and TRBJ1-4, with a tentative D call TRBD1 (6 bases). Germline V CDR1 and CDR2: MNHEY, SMNVEV (reference sequence). The V end lost 5 bases, the J end lost 5 bases, and 18 bases lay between the germline ends. The CDR3 has 16 residues. CDR3 protein: CASSPDWAGTNEKLFF. The CDR3 region has the DNA TGTGCCAGCAGTCCTGATTGGGCAGGGACAAATGAAAAACTGTTTTTT.

V is TRBV7-8 and J is TRBJ1-2, with a tentative D call TRBD1 (5 bases). Germline CDR1 SGHVS, CDR2 FQNEAQ. The CDR3 extends over 15 amino acids. The V end lost 5 bases, the J end lost 6 bases, and 19 bases lay between the germline ends. CDR3 region: CASSPRGGARNGYTF. CDR3 DNA: TGTGCCAGCAGCCCCCGGGGAGGGGCGAGGAATGGCTACACCTTC.

The genes are TRBV7-8 and TRBJ2-2, with D perhaps matching TRBD1 (6 bases). This CDR3 comprises 14 residues. V was pared by 2 bases and J by 6 bases, with 10 bases between. CDR1 SGHVS and CDR2 FQNEAQ come from the germline V gene. CDR3 residues: CASSLLQGPGELFF. The DNA for the CDR3 is TGTGCCAGCAGCTTATTACAGGGTCCCGGGGAGCTGTTTTTT.

The V and J genes are TRBV10-3 and TRBJ2-5; a possible D gene is TRBD2 (6 bases). This CDR3 has 15 amino acids. Germline CDR1 ENHRY, CDR2 SYGVKD. The germline V and J ends were trimmed by 0 bases and 2 bases, with 10 bases remaining between them. The CDR3 DNA follows: TGTGCCATCAGTGAGTCGGCTAGCGAACAAGAGACCCAGTACTTC. It yields the protein CAISESASEQETQYF.

A note on this clone: Compared with germline, one end of the junction differs, possibly owing to a read error. The chain's CDR3 is CASSLAALPTYEQYF. Here the CDR3 DNA reads TGTGCCAGCAGCCTAGCAGCACTACCTACCTACGAGCAGTACTTC. The chain couples TRBV7-2 to TRBJ2-7, with D tentatively TRBD2 (5 bases). Germline V lookup: CDR1 SGHTA, CDR2 FQGNSA. This CDR3 is 15 amino acids long.

This chain joins TRBV9 and TRBJ2-2, with TRBD2 matching over 15 bases. Trimming at V came to 4 bases and at J to 3 bases, leaving 7 bases not matched to a gene. The germline gives CDR1 SGDLS, CDR2 YYNGEE. The CDR3 spans 18 residues. CDR3 region: CASSPGLAGGPDTGELFF. The CDR3 nucleotides are TGTGCCAGCAGCCCGGGACTAGCGGGGGGCCCCGACACCGGGGAGCTGTTTTTT.

The chain recombines TRBV20-1 with TRBJ2-7, with D possibly matching TRBD2 (6 bases). The ends were cut back, 3 bases at V and 0 bases at J, with 15 bases in the middle. CDR1 and CDR2 (germline): DFQATT, SNEGSKA (reference sequence). The CDR3 has 15 residues. The CDR3 nucleotides read TGCAGTGCTAGTCTTGCGGGGCCGAGCTCCTACGAGCAGTACTTC. Its translation: CSASLAGPSSYEQYF.

The chain recombines TRBV7-9 with TRBJ1-3; D uncertain. Trimming shortened V by 2 bases and J by 0 bases, and 8 bases separated the two germline ends. Germline V gene lookup returns CDR1 SEHNR and CDR2 FQNEAQ (reference sequence). This CDR3 spans 15 amino acids. CDR3 DNA: TGTGCCAGCAGCTTACGCACTAGCTCTGGAAACACCATATATTTT. Translated: CASSLRTSSGNTIYF.

V gene TRBV7-8 combines with J gene TRBJ1-5; maybe TRBD1 (5 bases). Germline V gives CDR1 SGHVS, CDR2 FQNEAQ. V was shortened by 2 bases and J by 5 bases, with 13 bases between the two germline ends. The CDR3 extends over 15 amino acids. The CDR3 region is CASSLRQGWDQPQHF. The CDR3 DNA follows: TGTGCCAGCAGCTTAAGGCAGGGATGGGATCAGCCCCAGCATTTT.

The chain links TRBV2 to TRBJ2-3; a possible D gene is TRBD2 (6 bases). CDR3 length equals 13 residues. The germline V and J ends were trimmed by 7 bases and 2 bases, with 10 bases remaining between them. Germline CDR1 reads SNHLY; CDR2 reads FYNNEI. The CDR3 region has the DNA TGTGCCAGCATAGCGGACTACACAGATACGCAGTATTTT. Its translation: CASIADYTDTQYF.

The chain links TRBV30 to TRBJ2-3; 12 positions agree with TRBD1. Germline V gene sequence: CDR1 GTSNPN, CDR2 SVGIG (reference sequence). The V and J ends lost 5 bases and 6 bases, in that order; junction bases with no gene match: 6. The CDR3 has 14 residues. The CDR3 protein is CAWEGTGGSDTQYF. The CDR3 DNA reads as TGTGCCTGGGAAGGGACAGGGGGCTCCGATACGCAGTATTTT.